The 15 T cell receptor beta chains reported below all come from one sample, sequenced in a study of cytomegalovirus exposure and HLA in healthy donors. The PCR contained 60 Vbeta and 13 Jbeta primers. Sequencing used immunoSEQ multiplex PCR; TCRdb keeps in-frame clones, though not all of them. The table includes around 150,000 clones, around 73% detected once. Specimen: PBMCs. The origin of the receptors is a male donor in good health and CMV-seronegative.

The sample holds one count of this clone. This rearrangement joins TRBV5-4 to TRBJ2-3, with D perhaps matching TRBD1 (6 bases). V lost 1 base to trimming and J lost 2 bases, with 14 bases between them. This CDR3 has 16 amino acids. Germline V gene data show CDR1 as SGHNT and CDR2 as YYREEE (reference sequence). CDR3 amino acids: CASSLRGTSTTDTQYF. The CDR3 bases are TGTGCCAGCAGCTTGAGGGGGACCTCTACCACAGATACGCAGTATTTT.

The rearrangement uses TRBV4-1 and TRBJ2-7, with TRBD2 matching over 12 bases. The CDR3 totals 16 residues. Per the germline V gene, CDR1 is MGHRA and CDR2 is YSYEKL. The junction had 5 bases not matched to a gene; V was cut back by 4 bases and J by 1 base. The CDR3 region has the DNA TGCGCCAGCAGCCCTAGCGGGGGGGCCCCTTCCTACGAGCAGTACTTC. Its protein is CASSPSGGAPSYEQYF.

CDR3 region: CASSYEGGKSEQYF. DNA for the CDR3: TGTGCCAGCAGTTACGAAGGGGGAAAGAGCGAGCAGTACTTC. The V call is TRBV6-6, the J call TRBJ2-7; weak D call: TRBD1 (6 bases). The CDR3 has 14 residues. Germline CDR1 reads MNHNY; CDR2 reads SVGAGI (reference sequence). The V end was cut by 2 bases, the J end by 6 bases, with 14 bases between.

The rearrangement joins TRBV4-2 to TRBJ2-2, with D possibly TRBD1 on 5 matching bases. The CDR3 is 14 residues long. V was pared by 0 bases and J by 6 bases, with 8 bases between. Per germline, CDR1 LGHNA and CDR2 YNFKEQ. The CDR3 nucleotides read TGTGCCAGCAGCCAAGAAGGGGAAGCCGGGGAGCTGTTTTTT. This sequence encodes CASSQEGEAGELFF.

The chain is built from TRBV9 and TRBJ1-1; D gene unclear. V shed 4 bases and J shed 1 base, with 14 bases lying between them. The CDR3 is 15 residues long. Germline V gives CDR1 SGDLS, CDR2 YYNGEE. The CDR3 protein is CASSPLLRANTEAFF. DNA for the CDR3: TGTGCCAGCAGCCCACTTTTGAGGGCGAACACTGAAGCTTTCTTT.

This chain links TRBV18 with TRBJ2-2; D is undetermined. CDR3 length: 16 residues. CDR1 KGHSH and CDR2 LQKENI come from the germline V gene. V lost 1 base, J lost 1 base, and 10 bases lay in between. CDR3 in amino acids: CASSPLQRQNTGELFF. The CDR3 DNA follows: TGTGCCAGCTCACCACTTCAGAGACAGAACACCGGGGAGCTGTTTTTT.

The chain recombines TRBV2 with TRBJ1-4; no definite D call. The CDR3 length is 15 residues. Germline CDR1 and CDR2: SNHLY and FYNNEI. V shed 4 bases and J shed 5 bases, with 14 bases lying between them. For the CDR3, the DNA is TGTGCCAGCAGTGGGGCGGGAGCCTCGAATGAAAAACTGTTTTTT. Its translation: CASSGAGASNEKLFF.

V and J are TRBV28 and TRBJ2-7, with TRBD2 matching 10 bases. Germline CDR1 and CDR2: MDHEN and SYDVKM. The junction had 9 bases not matched to a gene; V was cut back by 6 bases and J by 4 bases. The CDR3 covers 15 residues. In nucleotides, the CDR3 is TGTGCCAGCAGCCCACTACTAGCGGGACCGTACGAGCAGTACTTC. Residues: CASSPLLAGPYEQYF.

V gene TRBV4-3 combines with J gene TRBJ1-4; a possible D gene is TRBD1 (6 bases). The CDR3 runs to 17 residues. In germline, CDR1 is LGHNA, CDR2 YSLEER. Trimming removed 0 bases from V and 5 bases from J, with 16 bases in between. CDR3 amino acids: CASSQDDRGGLNEKLFF. CDR3 DNA: TGCGCCAGCAGCCAAGATGACCGGGGGGGCCTGAATGAAAAACTGTTTTTT.

V gene TRBV6-5 combines with J gene TRBJ2-7; the D gene is possibly TRBD2 (6 bases). Looked up from germline, CDR1 is MNHEY and CDR2 is SVGAGI. The CDR3 sequence is 13 residues long. The germline V and J ends were trimmed by 11 bases and 5 bases, with 19 bases remaining between them. The CDR3 DNA reads as TGTGCCCCTAAGACCCCCACGGGAGACGAGCAGTACTTC. Its protein is CAPKTPTGDEQYF.

The chain carries TRBV5-4 and TRBJ2-3, with D maybe TRBD1 (5 bases). The ends were cut back, 2 bases at V and 4 bases at J, with 8 bases in the middle. CDR1 and CDR2 from the germline V gene are SGHNT and YYREEE (reference sequence). This CDR3 is 13 amino acids long. The CDR3 DNA follows: TGTGCCAGCAGCTTTCAGGGCGCAGATACGCAGTATTTT. As protein: CASSFQGADTQYF.

The rearrangement links TRBV2 to TRBJ2-7; D perhaps matches TRBD1 (5 bases). The V and J ends lost 3 bases and 1 base respectively, with 10 bases between them. Looked up from germline, CDR1 is SNHLY and CDR2 is FYNNEI. The CDR3 contains 14 residues. Here the CDR3 reads CASSETVLSYEQYF. CDR3 DNA: TGTGCCAGCAGTGAGACAGTTCTTTCCTACGAGCAGTACTTC. Full variable domain (outside the CDR3, taken from reference TRBV2 and TRBJ2-7): EPEVTQTPSHQVTQMGQEVILRCVPISNHLYFYWYRQILGQKVEFLVSFYNNEISEKSEIFDDQFSVERPDGSNFTLKIRSTKLEDSAMYFCASSETVLSYEQYFGPGTRLTVT.

The rearrangement links TRBV20-1 to TRBJ2-7; the match to TRBD2 covers 8 bases. The V and J ends lost 8 bases and 7 bases, in that order; junction bases with no gene match: 7. Germline CDR1 DFQATT, CDR2 SNEGSKA (reference sequence). This CDR3 has 11 residues. CDR3 nucleotide sequence: TGCAGTTCACGGGGGGGACTTGAGCAGTACTTC. Amino acid sequence: CSSRGGLEQYF.

V is TRBV7-2 and J is TRBJ1-6; D is possibly TRBD1 (6 bases). This CDR3 region has 13 residues. V was cut by 1 base and J by 9 bases, with 7 bases left in between. Germline values: CDR1 SGHTA, CDR2 FQGNSA. Here the CDR3 DNA reads TGTGCCAGCAGCTTAGACAGGGTTTCACCCCTCCACTTT. It encodes CASSLDRVSPLHF.

This clone was observed a handful of times. CDR3 sequence (DNA): TGTGCCAGCCTCTTGGTAGATGAGCAGTTCTTC. Its translation: CASLLVDEQFF. The rearrangement uses TRBV6-1 and TRBJ2-1; no clear D. CDR1 is MNHNS, CDR2 SASEGT, per germline. V was shortened by 8 bases and J by 8 bases, with 10 bases between the two germline ends. This CDR3 has 11 amino acids.